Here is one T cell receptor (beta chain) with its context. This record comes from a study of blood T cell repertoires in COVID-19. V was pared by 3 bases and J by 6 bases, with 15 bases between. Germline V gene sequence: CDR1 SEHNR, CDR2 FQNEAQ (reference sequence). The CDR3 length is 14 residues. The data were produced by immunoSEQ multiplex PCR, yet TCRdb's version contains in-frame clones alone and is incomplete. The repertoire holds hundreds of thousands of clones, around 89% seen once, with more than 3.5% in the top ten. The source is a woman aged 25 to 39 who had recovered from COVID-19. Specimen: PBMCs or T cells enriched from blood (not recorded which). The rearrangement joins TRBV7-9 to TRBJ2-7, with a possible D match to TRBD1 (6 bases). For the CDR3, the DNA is TGTGCCAGCAGCTTCCCCGGACGCAGGGGCGAGCAGTACTTC. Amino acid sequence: CASSFPGRRGEQYF.